This T cell receptor beta chain was captured in a study of vaccination and CD4 T cells after COVID-19. Study background: Investigators stimulated cells with overlapping spike peptides drawn from SARS-CoV-2, HCoV-NL63, HCoV-OC43 and HCoV-229E.

This clonotype was detected only a few times. Its antigen is currently unknown. The CDR3 contains 16 residues. J gave up 5 bases and V 6 bases, and 6 bases lay outside the gene matches. Germline values: CDR1 MNHNS, CDR2 SASEGT. Treatment specified: approximately nine-day PBMC culture with coronavirus spike peptide pools or control peptides (ViraFEST assay). Study findings and constraints: Among those convalescent, a median approximately 83% of reactive clones emerged solely post-vaccination.

At the Johns Hopkins FTIC core, DNA taken from cultured CD4+ T cells was sequenced by way of the Oncomine TCR Beta short-read assay. The source of extracted genomic DNA was cultured CD4+ T cells. TCRdb used MiXCR to reprocess the PCR reads, holding one entry per CDR3 protein. The repertoire holds roughly 16,000 distinct CDR3 sequences, with about 45% as singletons. This TCR was recovered from a human donor who had recovered from COVID-19. The rearrangement links TRBV6-1 to TRBJ2-3; 15 nucleotides align to TRBD2. Sequencing used CD4+ T cells from blood, cultured in vitro, obtained after SARS-CoV-2 vaccination. The CDR3 sequence is CASSPGLAGGGDTQYF. CDR3 DNA: TGTGCCAGCAGCCCGGGACTAGCGGGAGGAGGAGATACGCAGTATTTT.